This entry features one TCR beta chain sequence. Its specificity is unknown. Assay used: immunoSEQ multiplex PCR; TCRdb lists only in-frame clones, some missing. The sample records tens of thousands of clones, nearly 90% being singletons. V was pared by 0 bases and J by 1 base, with 6 bases of the junction left unmatched. This CDR3 is built from 16 residues. Germline V gene lookup returns CDR1 SGDLS and CDR2 YYNGEE. The data originate from a study of T cell responses to AZD1222 COVID-19 vaccine. Findings and caveats of the study: Recipients of AZD1222 seropositive at baseline numbered only five or six. Increases in Spike-specific TCR breadth and depth were seen after two AZD1222 doses. Clonal diversity may have been underestimated, and the donors were mostly white British, with more females than males.

The source was peripheral blood, collected on day 0 of AZD1222 vaccination. The chain combines TRBV9 with TRBJ1-1, with 7 bases that match TRBD1. This TCR derives from an adult in good health. CDR3 in DNA: TGTGCCAGCAGCGTAGGGTCAGGACAGGAGAACACTGAAGCTTTCTTT. Translated, it gives CASSVGSGQENTEAFF. The full variable domain, rest sourced from reference TRBV9 and TRBJ1-1, is DSGVTQTPKHLITATGQRVTLRCSPRSGDLSVYWYQQSLDQGLQFLIQYYNGEERAKGNILERFSAQQFPDLHSELNLSSLELGDSALYFCASSVGSGQENTEAFFGQGTRLTVV.